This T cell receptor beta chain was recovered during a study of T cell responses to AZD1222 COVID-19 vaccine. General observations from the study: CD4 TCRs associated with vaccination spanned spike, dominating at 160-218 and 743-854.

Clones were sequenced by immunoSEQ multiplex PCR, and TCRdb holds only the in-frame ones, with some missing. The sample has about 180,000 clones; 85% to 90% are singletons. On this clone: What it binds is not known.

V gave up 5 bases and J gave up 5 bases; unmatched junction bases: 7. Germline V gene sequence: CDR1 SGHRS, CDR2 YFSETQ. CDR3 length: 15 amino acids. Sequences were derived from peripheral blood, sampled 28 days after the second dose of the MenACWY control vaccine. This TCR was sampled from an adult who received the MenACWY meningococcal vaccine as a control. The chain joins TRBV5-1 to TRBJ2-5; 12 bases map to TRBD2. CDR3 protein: CASSRLAGGPETQYF. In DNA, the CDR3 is TGCGCCAGCAGTCGGCTAGCGGGAGGGCCGGAGACCCAGTACTTC.